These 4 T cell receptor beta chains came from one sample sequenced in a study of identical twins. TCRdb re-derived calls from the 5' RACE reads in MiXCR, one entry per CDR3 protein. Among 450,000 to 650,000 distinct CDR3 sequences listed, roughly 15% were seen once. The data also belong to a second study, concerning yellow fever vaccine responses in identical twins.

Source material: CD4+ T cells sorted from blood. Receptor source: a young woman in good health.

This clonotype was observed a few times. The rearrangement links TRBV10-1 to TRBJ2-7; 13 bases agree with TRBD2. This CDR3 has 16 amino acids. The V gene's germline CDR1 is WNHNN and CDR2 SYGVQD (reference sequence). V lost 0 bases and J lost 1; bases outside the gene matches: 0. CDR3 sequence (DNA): TGCGCCAGCAGTGAGTCGGGACTAGCGGGATCCTACGAGCAGTACTTC. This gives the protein CASSESGLAGSYEQYF.

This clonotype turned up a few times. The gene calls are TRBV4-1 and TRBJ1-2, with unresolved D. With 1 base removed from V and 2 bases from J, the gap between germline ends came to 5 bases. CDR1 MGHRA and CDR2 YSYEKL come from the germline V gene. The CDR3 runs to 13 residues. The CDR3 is CASSQGVNYGYTF. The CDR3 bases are TGCGCCAGCAGCCAAGGAGTAAACTATGGCTACACCTTC.

The CDR3 DNA reads as TGCAGTGCTAGTCCCGGTTTGGCTGAAGCTTTCTTT. Translating it yields CSASPGLAEAFF. The chain carries TRBV20-1 and TRBJ1-1; D gene uncertain. V lost 3 bases, J lost 6 bases, and 11 bases lay in between. The CDR3 sequence is 12 residues long. Germline values: CDR1 DFQATT, CDR2 SNEGSKA (reference sequence).

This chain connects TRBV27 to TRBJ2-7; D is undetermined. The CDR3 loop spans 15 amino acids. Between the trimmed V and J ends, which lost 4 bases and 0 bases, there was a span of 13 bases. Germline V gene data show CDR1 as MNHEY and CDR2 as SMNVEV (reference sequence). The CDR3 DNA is TGTGCCAGCAGTTCCAGGTTCTCTCCCTCCTACGAGCAGTACTTC. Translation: CASSSRFSPSYEQYF.